A selection of T cell receptor beta chains follows, all from one sample in a study of spatial heterogeneity in lung cancer. One entry per CDR3 protein, called by TCRdb with MiXCR from the 5' RACE reads. The table shows under 75,000 distinct CDR3 sequences, with roughly 8.9% occurring only once. Source: PBMCs, taken at follow-up. The receptors shown here come from a female donor with early-stage non-small cell lung cancer. CDR3s include the opening cysteine and the closing phenylalanine or tryptophan. The D gene is left open where the match is weak. Clone size appears in some rows only: once, few, many, or a class for an expanded clone.

v_call	clone_size	j_call	d_call	cdr3_nt	cdr3_aa
TRBV5-5	many	TRBJ2-5	.	TGTGCCAGCAGCTACGGCTCCCTTCAAGAGACCCAGTACTTC	CASSYGSLQETQYF
TRBV20-1	many	TRBJ2-5	.	TGCAGTGCTAGAGATCGGGCTAGCGTACAAGAGACCCAGTACTTC	CSARDRASVQETQYF
TRBV11-2	many	TRBJ2-1	TRBD2	TGTGCCAGCAGCAGGGGACTAGCGGGAGTCAATGAGCAGTTCTTC	CASSRGLAGVNEQFF
TRBV20-1	few	TRBJ1-5	.	TGCAGTGCTTCGGACCCTCGGGACTTCAATCAGCCCCAGCATTTT	CSASDPRDFNQPQHF
TRBV29-1	.	TRBJ2-1	.	TGCGGCGTGCCCGAGCAGTTCTTC	CGVPEQFF
TRBV6-5	once	TRBJ1-2	.	TGTGCCAGCAGTTACCAGGGGTCCTTTGGCTACACCTTC	CASSYQGSFGYTF
TRBV28	few	TRBJ2-5	.	TGTGCCAGCAGTCCCTTGGGCTCCCAAGAGACCCAGTACTTC	CASSPLGSQETQYF
TRBV5-1	.	TRBJ1-1	.	TGCGCCAGCAGATTACTTCGGGCGGGACCACTGAACACTGAAGCTTTCTTT	CASRLLRAGPLNTEAFF
TRBV27	many	TRBJ2-1	.	TGTGCCAGCAGTTTATTCTTCGGCAATGAGCAGTTCTTC	CASSLFFGNEQFF
TRBV4-2	many	TRBJ2-3	TRBD2	TGTGCCAGCAGCCAAGGTCTAGCGGGAGGGTCAGGGCTAACGGATACGCAGTATTTT	CASSQGLAGGSGLTDTQYF
TRBV10-3	.	TRBJ2-3	.	TGTGCCATCAGAACTAGTAGCACAGATACGCAGTATTTT	CAIRTSSTDTQYF
TRBV20-1	many	TRBJ2-1	.	TGCAGTGCTCCAGACGCCAGCTCCTACAATGAGCAGTTCTTC	CSAPDASSYNEQFF
TRBV20-1	many	TRBJ2-5	TRBD2	TGCAGTGCTATCCACGACTACGGGGAGGGGACCCAGTACTTC	CSAIHDYGEGTQYF
TRBV20-1	.	TRBJ2-5	TRBD2	TGCAGTGTGAGACCCCTAGCGGGAGTTGACGGCATGGAGACCCAGTACTTC	CSVRPLAGVDGMETQYF
TRBV21-1	.	TRBJ2-1	.	TGTGCCAGCAGCAAAGCCGAGGGGACTAGCGGGAACTGTGTGGGGAATGAGCAGTTCTTC	CASSKAEGTSGNCVGNEQFF
TRBV5-1	many	TRBJ1-2	TRBD1	TGCGCCAGCAGCACCAAACCGGGACAGGGAGTTGGCTACACCTTC	CASSTKPGQGVGYTF
TRBV11-2	many	TRBJ2-1	TRBD2	TGTGCCAGCAGCTTAGAACCCGGGACTAACTACAATGAGCAGTTCTTC	CASSLEPGTNYNEQFF
TRBV12-3/TRBV12-4	few	TRBJ1-3	.	TGTGCCAGCAGTTTGAGTGGGCTACAGGTTACTGGAAACACCATATATTTT	CASSLSGLQVTGNTIYF
TRBV10-3	.	TRBJ2-5	TRBD1	TGTGCCATCAGCTTCCAGACAGGGGGAGGAGAGACCCAGTACTTC	CAISFQTGGGETQYF
TRBV7-9	many	TRBJ2-3	.	TGTGCCAGCAGCCCCCGGAACGACGGGATGGCGCAGTATTTT	CASSPRNDGMAQYF
TRBV7-8	few	TRBJ2-7	.	TGTGCCAGCAGCCCCATTGAAGCGTCCTACGAGCAGTACTTC	CASSPIEASYEQYF
TRBV29-1	few	TRBJ1-1	.	TGCAGCGCTGGCCAGGATGAAGCTTTCTTT	CSAGQDEAFF
TRBV29-1	many	TRBJ1-4	TRBD1	TGCAGCGGGAGACAGGGAAATGAAAAACTGTTTTTT	CSGRQGNEKLFF
TRBV25-1	many	TRBJ2-1	.	TGTGCCAGCAGTGAGCCGGGGGAGCGGAGTGAGCAGTTCTTC	CASSEPGERSEQFF
TRBV19	many	TRBJ2-5	.	TGTGCCAGTAGTCCCTGGACGTCCGGGGTAGAGACCCAGTACTTC	CASSPWTSGVETQYF
TRBV7-6	many	TRBJ2-2	TRBD1	TGTGCCAGCACCTTAGGACAGGGGGGGACCGGGGAGCTGTTTTTT	CASTLGQGGTGELFF
TRBV5-1	many	TRBJ2-1	TRBD2	TGCGCCAGCAGCTTGGGGGGGACTAGCGGCCACAATGAGCAGTTCTTC	CASSLGGTSGHNEQFF
TRBV3-1	many	TRBJ2-1	.	TGTGCCAGCAGCCCCACCGCCGTCTATGAGCAGTTCTTC	CASSPTAVYEQFF
TRBV5-1	.	TRBJ1-2	TRBD1	TGCGCCAGCAGCTTGGTCACAGGGGGAAACTATGGCTACACCTTC	CASSLVTGGNYGYTF
TRBV20-1	.	TRBJ1-6	TRBD1	TGCAGTGCGCAGGGGGTAGGGAATTCACCCCTCCACTTT	CSAQGVGNSPLHF
TRBV30	many	TRBJ2-3	.	TGTGCCTGGAAACTCCAAGGCACAGATACGCAGTATTTT	CAWKLQGTDTQYF
TRBV20-1	many	TRBJ2-1	.	TGCAGTGCTATCGGGCACAATGAGCAGTTCTTC	CSAIGHNEQFF
TRBV20-1	few	TRBJ2-7	.	TGCAGTGCTCCCCCCCAGGGGACATCCTACGAGCAGTACTTC	CSAPPQGTSYEQYF
TRBV6-1	many	TRBJ2-7	.	TGTGCCAGCAAAGGGGAGTACTCCTACGAGCAGTACTTC	CASKGEYSYEQYF
TRBV7-9	many	TRBJ2-3	.	TGTGCCAGCAGCTTAGTCGGCACAGATACGCAGTATTTT	CASSLVGTDTQYF
TRBV9	many	TRBJ1-1	TRBD1	TGTGCCAGCAGCGTAGTTGAGGGGGCGGCAGCTTTCTTT	CASSVVEGAAAFF
TRBV25-1	many	TRBJ2-6	.	TGTGCCAGCAGTGAATATAAATGGGGGACTGGGGCCAACGTCCTGACTTTC	CASSEYKWGTGANVLTF
TRBV5-6	many	TRBJ2-7	TRBD2	TGTGCCAGCTGTGGGGTCCTAGCGGGAGGGCCCTACGAGCAGTACTTC	CASCGVLAGGPYEQYF
TRBV5-4	.	TRBJ2-2	TRBD1	TGTGCCAGCAGCTTGGGGGGACAGGGGAAGACCGGGGAGCTGTTTTTT	CASSLGGQGKTGELFF
TRBV5-1	many	TRBJ2-3	TRBD2	TGCGCCAGCAGCTTGGCGGGCGGGAGGGCCGGAAATACGCAGTATTTT	CASSLAGGRAGNTQYF
TRBV6-5	many	TRBJ2-4	TRBD2	TGTGCCAGCAGTTACCTAGCGGGGGAAAAAGAGTACTTC	CASSYLAGEKEYF